The source of this T cell receptor (beta chain) is a study of CD4 T cells in relation to SARS-CoV-2 and coronaviruses. In the case of this clone: Its antigen is unknown.

The unexposed donors gave CD4+ T cells in 2011-2018, prior to COVID-19. Isolation of CD4+ T cells took place after less than 13 days in culture. PBMCs were plated at a few million per well in IL-2-containing medium. Generated by immunoSEQ multiplex PCR, the TCRdb table keeps only in-frame clones and is missing some. The table records tens of thousands of clones, 75% to 85% of them present only once. The source is a human donor in good health. The sequenced sample consisted of CD4+ T cells from PBMCs, cultured in vitro.

In nucleotides, the CDR3 is TGTGCCAGCAGTTCCGGGACGGGAAAGCTAGGGGACACTGAAGCTTTCTTT. Translating gives CASSSGTGKLGDTEAFF. The rearrangement links TRBV27 to TRBJ1-1; perhaps TRBD1 as D (5 bases). V shed 4 bases and J shed 3 bases, with 21 bases lying between them. The CDR3 has 17 residues. Germline-derived CDR1 and CDR2 are MNHEY and SMNVEV (reference sequence).